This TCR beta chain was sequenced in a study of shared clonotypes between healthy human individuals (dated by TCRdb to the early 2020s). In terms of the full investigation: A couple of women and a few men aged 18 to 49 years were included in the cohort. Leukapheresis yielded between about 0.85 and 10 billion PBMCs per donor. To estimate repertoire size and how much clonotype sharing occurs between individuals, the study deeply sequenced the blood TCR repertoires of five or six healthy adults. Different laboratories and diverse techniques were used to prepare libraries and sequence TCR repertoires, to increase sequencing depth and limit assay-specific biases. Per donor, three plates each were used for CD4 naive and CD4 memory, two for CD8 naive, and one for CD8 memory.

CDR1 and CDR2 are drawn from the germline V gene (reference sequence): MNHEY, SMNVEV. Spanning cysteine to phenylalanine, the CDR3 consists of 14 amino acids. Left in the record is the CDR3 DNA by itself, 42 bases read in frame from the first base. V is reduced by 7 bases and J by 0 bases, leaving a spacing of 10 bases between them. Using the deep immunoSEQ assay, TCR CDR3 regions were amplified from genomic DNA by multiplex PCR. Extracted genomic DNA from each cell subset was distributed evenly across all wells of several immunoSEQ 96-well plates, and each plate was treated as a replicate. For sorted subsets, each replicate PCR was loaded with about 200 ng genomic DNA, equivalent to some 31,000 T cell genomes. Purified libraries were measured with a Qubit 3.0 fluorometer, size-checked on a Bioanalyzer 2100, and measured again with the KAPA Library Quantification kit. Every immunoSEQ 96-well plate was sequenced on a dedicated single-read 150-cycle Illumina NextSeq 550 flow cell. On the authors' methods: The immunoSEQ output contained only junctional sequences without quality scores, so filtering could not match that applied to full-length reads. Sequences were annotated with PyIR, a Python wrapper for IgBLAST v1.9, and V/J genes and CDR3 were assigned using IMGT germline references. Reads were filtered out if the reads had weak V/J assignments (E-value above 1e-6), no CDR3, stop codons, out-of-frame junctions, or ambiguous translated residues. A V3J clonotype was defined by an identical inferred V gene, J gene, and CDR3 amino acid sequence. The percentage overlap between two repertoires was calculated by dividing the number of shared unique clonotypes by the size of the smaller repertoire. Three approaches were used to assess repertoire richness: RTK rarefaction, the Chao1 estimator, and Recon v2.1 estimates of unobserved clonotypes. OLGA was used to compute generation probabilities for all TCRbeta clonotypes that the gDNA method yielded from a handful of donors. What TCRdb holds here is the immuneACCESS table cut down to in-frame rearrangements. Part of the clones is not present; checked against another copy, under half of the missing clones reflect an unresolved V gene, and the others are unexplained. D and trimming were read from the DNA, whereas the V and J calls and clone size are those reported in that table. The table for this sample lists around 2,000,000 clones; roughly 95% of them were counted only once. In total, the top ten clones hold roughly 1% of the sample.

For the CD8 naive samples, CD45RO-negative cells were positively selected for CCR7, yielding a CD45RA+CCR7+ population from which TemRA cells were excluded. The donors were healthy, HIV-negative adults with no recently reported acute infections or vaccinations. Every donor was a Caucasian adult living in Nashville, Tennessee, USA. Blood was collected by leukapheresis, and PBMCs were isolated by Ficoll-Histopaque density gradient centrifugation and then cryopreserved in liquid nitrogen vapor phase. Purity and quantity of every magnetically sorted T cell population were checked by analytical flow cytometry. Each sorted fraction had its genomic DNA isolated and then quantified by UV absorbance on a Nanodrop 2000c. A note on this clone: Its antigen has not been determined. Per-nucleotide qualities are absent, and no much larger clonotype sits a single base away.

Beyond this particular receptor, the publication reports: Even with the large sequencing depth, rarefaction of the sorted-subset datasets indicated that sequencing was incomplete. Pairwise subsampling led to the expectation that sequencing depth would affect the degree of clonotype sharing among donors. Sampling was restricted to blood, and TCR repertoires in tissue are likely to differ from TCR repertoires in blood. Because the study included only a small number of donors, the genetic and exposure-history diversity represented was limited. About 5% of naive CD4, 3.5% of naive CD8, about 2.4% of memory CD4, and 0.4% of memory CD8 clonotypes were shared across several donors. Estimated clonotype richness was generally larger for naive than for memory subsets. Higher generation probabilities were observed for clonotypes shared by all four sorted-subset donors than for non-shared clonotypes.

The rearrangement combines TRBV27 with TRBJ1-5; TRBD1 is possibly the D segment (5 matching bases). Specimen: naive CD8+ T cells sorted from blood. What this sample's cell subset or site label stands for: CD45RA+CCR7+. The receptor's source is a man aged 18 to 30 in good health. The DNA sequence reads TGTGCCAGCAAAGGAGGGGTTAGCAATCAGCCCCAGCATTTT. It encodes CASKGGVSNQPQHF.